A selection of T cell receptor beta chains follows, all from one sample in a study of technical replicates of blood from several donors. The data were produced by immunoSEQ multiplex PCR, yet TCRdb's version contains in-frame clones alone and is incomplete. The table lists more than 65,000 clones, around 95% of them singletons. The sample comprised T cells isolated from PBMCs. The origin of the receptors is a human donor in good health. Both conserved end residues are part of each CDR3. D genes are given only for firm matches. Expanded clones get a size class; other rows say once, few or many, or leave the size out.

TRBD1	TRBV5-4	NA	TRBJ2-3	TGTGCCAGCAGCCCGCAGGGGGAACCAGATACGCAGTATTTT	CASSPQGEPDTQYF
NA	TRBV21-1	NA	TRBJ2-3	TGTGCCAGCAGCGCAAGCCCCCGGACTAGCGGAACTAGCACAGATACGCAGTATTTT	CASSASPRTSGTSTDTQYF
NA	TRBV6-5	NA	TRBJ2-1	TGTGCCAGCAGTTACCCTCGGGCAGGGACCTACAATGAGCAGTTCTTC	CASSYPRAGTYNEQFF
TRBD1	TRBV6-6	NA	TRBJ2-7	TGTGCCAGCAGTACCCTCCCGGGACAGGGGAACTACGAGCAGTACTTC	CASSTLPGQGNYEQYF
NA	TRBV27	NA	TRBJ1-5	TGTGCCAGCAGTTTATTCTCATCCGGAGGGGCTCAGCCCCAGCATTTT	CASSLFSSGGAQPQHF
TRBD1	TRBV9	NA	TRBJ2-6	TGTGCCAGCAGCGTAGGTCAGGGGGCGGGTGTTTCTGGGGCCAACGTCCTGACTTTC	CASSVGQGAGVSGANVLTF
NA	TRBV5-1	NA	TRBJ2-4	TGCGCCAGCAGCTTGGAAGGAGTCAAAAACATTCAGTACTTC	CASSLEGVKNIQYF
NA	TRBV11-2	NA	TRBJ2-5	TGTGCCAGCAACTCTTTGGGGCTCGGAGAGACCCAGTACTTC	CASNSLGLGETQYF
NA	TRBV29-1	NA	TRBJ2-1	TGCAGCGTCACAGGGGGGGACATTCTATTCCGGAGCTCCTACAATGAGCAGTTCTTC	CSVTGGDILFRSSYNEQFF
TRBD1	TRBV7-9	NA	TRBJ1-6	TGTGCCAGCAGCCCAAGACAGGGTACTTCACCCCTCCACTTT	CASSPRQGTSPLHF
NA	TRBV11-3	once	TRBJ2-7	TGTGCCAGCAGCTTAGCGGACGAGCAGTACTTC	CASSLADEQYF
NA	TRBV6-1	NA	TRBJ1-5	TGTGCCAGCAGTGAAGTCCTGGGGGGGAATCAGCCCCAGCATTTT	CASSEVLGGNQPQHF
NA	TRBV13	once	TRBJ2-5	TGTGCCAGCAGCTTAGGGCACAGGGACCAAGAGACCCAGTACTTC	CASSLGHRDQETQYF
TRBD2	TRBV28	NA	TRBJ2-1	TGTGCCAGCAGGGGACTAGCGGGAGGCAACTCCTACAATGAGCAGTTCTTC	CASRGLAGGNSYNEQFF
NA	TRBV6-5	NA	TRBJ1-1	TGTGCCAGCAGTCCAGAGGGGAGGGAAGCTTTCTTT	CASSPEGREAFF
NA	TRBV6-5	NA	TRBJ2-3	TGTGCCAGCACCACAGGGAGGGCAGATACGCAGTATTTT	CASTTGRADTQYF
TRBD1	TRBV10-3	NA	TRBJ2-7	TGTGCCATCTGGGGACAGGGAGAAGAGGGCTCCTACGAGCAGTACTTC	CAIWGQGEEGSYEQYF
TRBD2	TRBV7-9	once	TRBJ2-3	TGTGCCAGCAGCCTATCCTCCGCGGGAGGTCGGACAGATACGCAGTATTTT	CASSLSSAGGRTDTQYF
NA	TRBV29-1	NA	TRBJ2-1	TGCAGCGTTGAAGATCCGGAGACGTTCTACAATGAGCAGTTCTTC	CSVEDPETFYNEQFF
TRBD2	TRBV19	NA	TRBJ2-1	TGTGCCAGTACCGGACTAGCGTCATCGACCAATGAGCAGTTCTTC	CASTGLASSTNEQFF
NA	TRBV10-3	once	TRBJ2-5	TGTGCCATCAGCCCCAGGGAGGAAGAGACCCAGTACTTC	CAISPREEETQYF
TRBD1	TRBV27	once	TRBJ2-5	TGTGCCAGCAGTTTTTCTCCAGGGGGCATGGCAGAGACCCAGTACTTC	CASSFSPGGMAETQYF
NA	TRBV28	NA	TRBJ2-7	TGTGCCAGCAGCAGCGACTACGAGCAGTACTTC	CASSSDYEQYF
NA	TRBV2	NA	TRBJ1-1	TGTGCCAGCAGTGGCCAGATGAACACTGAAGCTTTCTTT	CASSGQMNTEAFF
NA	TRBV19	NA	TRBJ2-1	TGTGCCAGTAGTAGGAGACTAGAGATTGAGCAGTTCTTC	CASSRRLEIEQFF
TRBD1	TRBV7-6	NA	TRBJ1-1	TGTGCCAGCAGCCCTCAGACAGGGCCTGAAGCTTTCTTT	CASSPQTGPEAFF
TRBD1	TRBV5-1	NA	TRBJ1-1	TGCGCCAGCAGCCTACGTGTGGCAACCCGGGACAGAAACACTGAAGCTTTCTTT	CASSLRVATRDRNTEAFF
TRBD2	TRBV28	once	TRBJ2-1	TGTGCCAGCAGCTCCCTAGTAGCGGGAGATGAGCAGTTCTTC	CASSSLVAGDEQFF
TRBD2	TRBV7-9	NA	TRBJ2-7	TGTGCCAGCAGCACGGGACTAGCGGGTGTGGCGCTCTCCTACGAGCAGTACTTC	CASSTGLAGVALSYEQYF
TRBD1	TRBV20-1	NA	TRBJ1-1	TGCAGTGCTAGCAGGGGGACTGAAGCTTTCTTT	CSASRGTEAFF